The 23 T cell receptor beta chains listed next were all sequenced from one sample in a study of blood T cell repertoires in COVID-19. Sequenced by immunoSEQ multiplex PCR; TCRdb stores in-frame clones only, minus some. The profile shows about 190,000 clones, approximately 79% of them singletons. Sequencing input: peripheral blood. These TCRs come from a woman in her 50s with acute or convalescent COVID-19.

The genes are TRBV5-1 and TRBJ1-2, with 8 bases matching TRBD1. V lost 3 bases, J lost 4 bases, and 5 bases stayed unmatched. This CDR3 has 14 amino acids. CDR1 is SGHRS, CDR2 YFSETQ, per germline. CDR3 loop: CASSSSGGAYGYTF. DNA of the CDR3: TGCGCCAGCAGCTCATCAGGGGGCGCCTATGGCTACACCTTC.

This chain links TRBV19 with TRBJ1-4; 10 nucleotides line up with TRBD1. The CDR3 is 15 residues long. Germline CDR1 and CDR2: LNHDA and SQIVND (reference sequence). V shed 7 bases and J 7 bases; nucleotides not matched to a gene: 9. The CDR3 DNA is TGTGCCAGTAAGGTTCCGGACAGGGGGGTTGAAAAACTGTTTTTT. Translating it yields CASKVPDRGVEKLFF.

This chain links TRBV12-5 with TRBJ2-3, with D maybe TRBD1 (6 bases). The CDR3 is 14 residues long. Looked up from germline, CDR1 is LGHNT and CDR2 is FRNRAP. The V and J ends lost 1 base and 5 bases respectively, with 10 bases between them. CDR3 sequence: CASGLGDTQDTQYF. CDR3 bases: TGTGCTAGTGGTTTGGGGGACACTCAAGATACGCAGTATTTT.

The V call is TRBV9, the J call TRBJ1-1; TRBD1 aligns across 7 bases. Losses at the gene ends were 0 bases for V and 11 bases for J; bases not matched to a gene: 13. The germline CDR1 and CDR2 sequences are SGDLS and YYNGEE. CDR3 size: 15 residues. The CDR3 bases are TGTGCCAGCAGCGTAGGGGGGACAGCCCGAACGAAGGCTTTCTTT. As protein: CASSVGGTARTKAFF.

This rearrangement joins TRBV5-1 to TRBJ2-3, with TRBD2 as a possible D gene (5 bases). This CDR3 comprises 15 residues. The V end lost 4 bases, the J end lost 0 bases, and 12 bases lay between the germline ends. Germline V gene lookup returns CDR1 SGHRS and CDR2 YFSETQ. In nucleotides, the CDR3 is TGCGCCAGCAGCACTGGGCGGGTTAGCACAGATACGCAGTATTTT. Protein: CASSTGRVSTDTQYF.

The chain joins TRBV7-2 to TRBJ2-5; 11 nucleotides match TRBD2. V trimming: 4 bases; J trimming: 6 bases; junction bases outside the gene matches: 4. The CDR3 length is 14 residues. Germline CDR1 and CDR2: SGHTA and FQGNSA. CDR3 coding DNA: TGTGCCAGCAGCTCTACTAGCGGGAGAAAGACCCAGTACTTC. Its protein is CASSSTSGRKTQYF.

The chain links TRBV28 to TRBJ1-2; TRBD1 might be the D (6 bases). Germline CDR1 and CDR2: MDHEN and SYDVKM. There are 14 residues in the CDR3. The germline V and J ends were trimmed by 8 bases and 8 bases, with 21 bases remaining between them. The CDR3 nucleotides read TGTGCCAGCTCGGTACCGGGACACGGATTAGGCTACACCTTC. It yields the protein CASSVPGHGLGYTF.

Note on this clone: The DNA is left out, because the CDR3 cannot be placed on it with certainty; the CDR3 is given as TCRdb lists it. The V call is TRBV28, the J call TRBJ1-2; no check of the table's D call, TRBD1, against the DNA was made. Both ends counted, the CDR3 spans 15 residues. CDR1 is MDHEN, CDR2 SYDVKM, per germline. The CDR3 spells CASSSSGTGLDGYTF.

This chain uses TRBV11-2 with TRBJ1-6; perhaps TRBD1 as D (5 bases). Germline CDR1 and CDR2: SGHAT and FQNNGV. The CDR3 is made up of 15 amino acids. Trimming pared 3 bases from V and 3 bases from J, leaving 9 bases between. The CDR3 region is CASSFRGNYNSPLHF. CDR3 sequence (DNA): TGTGCCAGCAGCTTCCGGGGGAACTATAATTCACCCCTCCACTTT.

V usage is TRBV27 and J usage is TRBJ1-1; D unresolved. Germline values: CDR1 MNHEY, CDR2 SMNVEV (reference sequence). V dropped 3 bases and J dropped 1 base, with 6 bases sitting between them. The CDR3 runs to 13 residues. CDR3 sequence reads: CASSLQSNTEAFF. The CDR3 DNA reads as TGTGCCAGCAGTTTGCAGTCGAACACTGAAGCTTTCTTT.

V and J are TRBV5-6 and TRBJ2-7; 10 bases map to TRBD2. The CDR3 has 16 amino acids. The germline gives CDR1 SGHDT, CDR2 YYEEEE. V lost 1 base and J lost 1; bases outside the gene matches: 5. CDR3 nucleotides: TGTGCCAGCAGCTTGCGGTCTAGCGGGGGTTCCTACGAGCAGTACTTC. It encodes CASSLRSSGGSYEQYF.

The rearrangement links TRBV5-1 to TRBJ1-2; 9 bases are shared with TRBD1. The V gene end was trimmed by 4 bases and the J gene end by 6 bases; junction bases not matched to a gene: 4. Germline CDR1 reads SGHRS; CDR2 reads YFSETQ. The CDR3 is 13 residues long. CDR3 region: CASSQQGADGYTF. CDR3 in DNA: TGCGCCAGCAGCCAACAGGGGGCGGATGGCTACACCTTC.

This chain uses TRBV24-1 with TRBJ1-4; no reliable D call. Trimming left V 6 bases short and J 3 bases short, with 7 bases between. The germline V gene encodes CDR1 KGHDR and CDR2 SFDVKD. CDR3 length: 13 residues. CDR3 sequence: CATSIGPNEKLFF. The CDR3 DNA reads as TGTGCCACCAGTATTGGGCCTAATGAAAAACTGTTTTTT.

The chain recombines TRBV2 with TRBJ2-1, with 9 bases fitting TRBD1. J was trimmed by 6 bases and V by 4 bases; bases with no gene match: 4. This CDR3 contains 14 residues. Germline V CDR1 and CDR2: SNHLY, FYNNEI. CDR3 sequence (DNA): TGTGCCAGCAGTGCTCCGGGACAGGGCAATGAGCAGTTCTTC. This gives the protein CASSAPGQGNEQFF.

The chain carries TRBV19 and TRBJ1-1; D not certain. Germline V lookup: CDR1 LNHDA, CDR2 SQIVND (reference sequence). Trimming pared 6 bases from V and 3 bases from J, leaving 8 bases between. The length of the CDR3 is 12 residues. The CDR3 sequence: CASRSLYTEAFF. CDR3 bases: TGTGCCAGTAGATCTCTATACACTGAAGCTTTCTTT. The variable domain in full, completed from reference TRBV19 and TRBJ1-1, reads DGGITQSPKYLFRKEGQNVTLSCEQNLNHDAMYWYRQDPGQGLRLIYYSQIVNDFQKGDIAEGYSVSREKKESFPLTVTSAQKNPTAFYLCASRSLYTEAFFGQGTRLTVV.

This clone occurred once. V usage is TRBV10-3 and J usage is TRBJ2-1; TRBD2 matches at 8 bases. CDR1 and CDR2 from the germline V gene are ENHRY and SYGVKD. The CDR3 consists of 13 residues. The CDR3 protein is CALRAASGNEQFF. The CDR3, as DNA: TGTGCTCTCAGGGCGGCTAGCGGGAATGAGCAGTTCTTC.

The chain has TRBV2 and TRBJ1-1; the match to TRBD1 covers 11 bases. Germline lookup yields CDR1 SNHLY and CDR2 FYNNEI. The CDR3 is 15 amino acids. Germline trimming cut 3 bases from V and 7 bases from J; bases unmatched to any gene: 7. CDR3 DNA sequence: TGTGCCAGCAGTGATTGGACAGGGGGCGGTGGTGAAGCTTTCTTT. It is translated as CASSDWTGGGGEAFF. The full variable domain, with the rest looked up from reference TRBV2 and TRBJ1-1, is EPEVTQTPSHQVTQMGQEVILRCVPISNHLYFYWYRQILGQKVEFLVSFYNNEISEKSEIFDDQFSVERPDGSNFTLKIRSTKLEDSAMYFCASSDWTGGGGEAFFGQGTRLTVV.

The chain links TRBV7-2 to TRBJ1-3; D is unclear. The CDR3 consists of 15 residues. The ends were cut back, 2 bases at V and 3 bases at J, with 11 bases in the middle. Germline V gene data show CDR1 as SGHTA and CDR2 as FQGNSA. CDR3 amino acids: CASSLSTGGGNTIYF. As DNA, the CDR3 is TGTGCCAGCAGCTTATCTACGGGAGGTGGAAACACCATATATTTT.

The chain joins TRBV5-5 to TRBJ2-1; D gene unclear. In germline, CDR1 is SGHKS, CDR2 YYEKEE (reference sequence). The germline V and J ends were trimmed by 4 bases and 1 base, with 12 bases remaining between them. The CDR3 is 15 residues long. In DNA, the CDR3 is TGTGCCAGCAGCGCCGACTCCCCATCCTACAATGAGCAGTTCTTC. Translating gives CASSADSPSYNEQFF.

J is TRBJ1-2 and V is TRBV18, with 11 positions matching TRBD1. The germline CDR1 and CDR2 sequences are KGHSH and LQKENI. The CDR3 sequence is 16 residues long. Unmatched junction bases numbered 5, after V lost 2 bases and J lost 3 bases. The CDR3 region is CASSPNSGQGDYGYTF. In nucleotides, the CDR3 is TGTGCCAGCTCACCAAACTCGGGACAGGGGGACTATGGCTACACCTTC.

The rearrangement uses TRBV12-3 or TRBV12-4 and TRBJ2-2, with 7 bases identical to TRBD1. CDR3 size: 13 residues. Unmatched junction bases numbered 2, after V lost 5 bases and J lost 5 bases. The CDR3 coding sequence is TGTGCCAGCAGTAAGACAGGGACCGGGGAGCTGTTTTTT. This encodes CASSKTGTGELFF.

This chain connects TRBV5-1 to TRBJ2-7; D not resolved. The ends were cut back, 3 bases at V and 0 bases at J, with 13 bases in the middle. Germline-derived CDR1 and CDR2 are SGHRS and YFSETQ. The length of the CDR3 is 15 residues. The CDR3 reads CASSSTPRSSYEQYF. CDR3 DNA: TGCGCCAGCAGCTCGACCCCTAGGAGCTCCTACGAGCAGTACTTC. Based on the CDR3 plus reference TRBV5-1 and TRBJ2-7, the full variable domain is KAGVTQTPRYLIKTRGQQVTLSCSPISGHRSVSWYQQTPGQGLQFLFEYFSETQRNKGNFPGRFSGRQFSNSRSEMNVSTLELGDSALYLCASSSTPRSSYEQYFGPGTRLTVT.

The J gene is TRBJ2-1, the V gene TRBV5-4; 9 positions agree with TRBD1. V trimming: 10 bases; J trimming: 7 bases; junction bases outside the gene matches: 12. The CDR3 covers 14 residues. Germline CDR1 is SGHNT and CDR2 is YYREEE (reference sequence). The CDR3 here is CAYTGGQGRNEQFF. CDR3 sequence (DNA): TGTGCCTACACGGGGGGACAGGGTAGGAATGAGCAGTTCTTC.